The next 27 T cell receptor beta chains were all read from a single sample in a study of blood T cell repertoires in COVID-19. Method: immunoSEQ multiplex PCR; TCRdb's copy keeps in-frame clones and lacks some. The sample contains around 300,000 clones, 70% to 90% of which appear only once. Sequences were obtained from PBMCs or T cells enriched from blood (not recorded which). The receptor set was obtained from a woman aged 55-69 years in a cohort exposed to, infected with or recovered from COVID-19 (not recorded which).

J is TRBJ2-7 and V is TRBV3-1 (or the pseudogene TRBV3-2), with D perhaps matching TRBD1 (5 bases). The V gene's germline CDR1 is LGHDT and CDR2 YNNKEL (reference sequence). V lost 0 bases, J lost 7 bases, and 13 bases lay in between. The CDR3 has 14 amino acids. CDR3 residues: CASSQDQGVTEQYF. Written as DNA, the CDR3 is TGTGCCAGCAGCCAAGATCAGGGCGTGACGGAGCAGTACTTC.

J is TRBJ1-2 and V is TRBV3-1 (or the pseudogene TRBV3-2); TRBD1 aligns across 9 bases. Germline V gives CDR1 LGHDT, CDR2 YNNKEL (reference sequence). The trim removed 1 base at V and 4 bases at J, leaving 1 base unmatched. This CDR3 is 14 amino acids long. In DNA, the CDR3 is TGTGCCAGCAGCCAAGCGGGACAGGGCTATGGCTACACCTTC. Translated: CASSQAGQGYGYTF.

The V call is TRBV3-1 (or the pseudogene TRBV3-2), the J call TRBJ2-2; D gene unclear. CDR1 and CDR2 from the germline V gene are LGHDT and YNNKEL (reference sequence). V was cut by 4 bases and J by 3 bases, with 6 bases left in between. The CDR3 loop spans 13 amino acids. The CDR3: CASSRLDTGELFF. DNA for the CDR3: TGTGCCAGCAGCCGGCTAGACACCGGGGAGCTGTTTTTT.

The rearrangement links TRBV30 to TRBJ2-1; tentatively, D is TRBD2 (5 bases). Germline CDR1 and CDR2: GTSNPN and SVGIG (reference sequence). This CDR3 is built from 16 residues. V was trimmed by 1 base and J by 4 bases, leaving 17 bases between them. CDR3 protein: CAWSDLVRATYNEQFF. The CDR3 DNA sequence: TGTGCCTGGAGTGACTTGGTGAGGGCCACTTACAATGAGCAGTTCTTC.

V is TRBV20-1 and J is TRBJ2-3; 11 positions agree with TRBD2. The CDR3 has 15 amino acids. Germline assignment: CDR1 DFQATT and CDR2 SNEGSKA (reference sequence). The V and J ends lost 3 bases and 4 bases, in that order; junction bases with no gene match: 6. The CDR3 sequence is CSASPSGRTADTQYF. The DNA for the CDR3 is TGCAGTGCTAGTCCTAGCGGGAGGACAGCAGATACGCAGTATTTT.

The rearrangement joins TRBV14 to TRBJ2-6, with D hard to call. The germline V and J ends were trimmed by 2 bases and 0 bases, with 2 bases remaining between them. The CDR3 contains 14 residues. The germline gives CDR1 SGHDN, CDR2 FVKESK. CDR3: CASSQLSGANVLTF. The CDR3 coding sequence is TGTGCCAGCAGCCAACTCTCTGGGGCCAACGTCCTGACTTTC.

V usage is TRBV12-3 or TRBV12-4 and J usage is TRBJ2-7, with TRBD1 as a possible D gene (5 bases). The CDR3 has 13 amino acids. Trimming took off 4 bases at V and 3 bases at J, with 10 bases between the two ends. CDR3 in DNA: TGTGCCAGCAGTTCGGACACTTACTACGAGCAGTACTTC. Translated, it gives CASSSDTYYEQYF.

This clone was counted ten times or more. The V gene is TRBV11-2, the J gene TRBJ2-2; TRBD2 is a possible D gene (6 bases). Trimming shortened V by 3 bases and J by 6 bases, and 14 bases separated the two germline ends. The CDR3 has 15 amino acids. In germline, CDR1 is SGHAT, CDR2 FQNNGV. The CDR3 DNA follows: TGTGCCAGCAGCTTCATCACTAGCAGAGCCGGGGAGCTGTTTTTT. It specifies CASSFITSRAGELFF. The full variable domain, in which reference TRBV11-2 and TRBJ2-2 provide the parts outside the CDR3, is EAGVAQSPRYKIIEKRQSVAFWCNPISGHATLYWYQQILGQGPKLLIQFQNNGVVDDSQLPKDRFSAERLKGVDSTLKIQPAKLEDSAVYLCASSFITSRAGELFFGEGSRLTVL.

This chain connects TRBV6-4 to TRBJ2-2; D is unresolved. The germline CDR1 and CDR2 sequences are MRHNA and SNTAGT. CDR3 size: 14 residues. V was shortened by 4 bases and J by 1 base, with 7 bases between the two germline ends. The CDR3 loop is CASSASLNTGELFF. CDR3 coding DNA: TGTGCCAGCAGTGCGAGCCTGAACACCGGGGAGCTGTTTTTT.

The gene calls are TRBV27 and TRBJ1-6, with 8 bases aligning to TRBD1. The V segment lost 8 bases and the J segment 10 bases; nucleotides outside the gene matches: 7. The CDR3 extends over 13 amino acids. Germline values: CDR1 MNHEY, CDR2 SMNVEV (reference sequence). The CDR3: CASGLQGDSPLHF. The DNA of the CDR3 is TGTGCCAGCGGCCTACAGGGGGACTCACCCCTCCACTTT.

V gene TRBV7-9 combines with J gene TRBJ2-5, with D tentatively TRBD1 (5 bases). The V gene lost 5 bases and the J gene lost 2 bases, with 18 bases spanning the gap. From germline, CDR1 is SEHNR and CDR2 FQNEAQ (reference sequence). The CDR3 has 16 amino acids. CDR3 DNA sequence: TGTGCCAGCAGCCCCTCCGGGTTTGGGGCACAAGAGACCCAGTACTTC. It encodes CASSPSGFGAQETQYF.

The chain has TRBV9 and TRBJ2-7; 9 bases fit TRBD1. The CDR3 has 18 amino acids. Germline CDR1 is SGDLS and CDR2 is YYNGEE. The V segment lost 4 bases and the J segment 1 base; nucleotides outside the gene matches: 15. CDR3 DNA sequence: TGTGCCAGCAGCCCGATCGCTTTTCCGGGACAGGGATCCTACGAGCAGTACTTC. Translation: CASSPIAFPGQGSYEQYF.

The V call is TRBV28, the J call TRBJ2-1; TRBD2 agrees at 9 bases. V trimming: 1 base; J trimming: 8 bases; junction bases outside the gene matches: 6. In germline, CDR1 is MDHEN, CDR2 SYDVKM. The CDR3 loop spans 15 amino acids. The CDR3 bases are TGTGCCAGCAGTTTATACCGGACTAGCGCTGATGAGCAGTTCTTC. Its protein product is CASSLYRTSADEQFF.

This sequence joins TRBV30 and TRBJ2-7, with 10 positions matching TRBD2. Trimming removed 2 bases from V and 5 bases from J; junction bases left unmatched: 9. Per the germline V gene, CDR1 is GTSNPN and CDR2 is SVGIG (reference sequence). The CDR3 runs to 15 residues. This CDR3 is CAWSPGLAVEDEQYF. Here the CDR3 DNA reads TGTGCCTGGAGTCCAGGACTAGCGGTAGAGGACGAGCAGTACTTC.

This clone was seen a few times. V gene TRBV7-2 combines with J gene TRBJ2-2; D may be TRBD1 (6 bases). The length of the CDR3 is 16 residues. The germline V gene has CDR1 SGHTA and CDR2 FQGNSA. Trimming removed 1 base at V and 4 bases at J, with 13 bases between. CDR3 in amino acids: CASSLGGGSTTGELFF. The CDR3 DNA follows: TGTGCCAGCAGCTTAGGTGGGGGCAGTACCACCGGGGAGCTGTTTTTT.

This clone was observed a single time. The chain has TRBV24-1 and TRBJ1-2, with TRBD1 identical over 7 bases. The germline CDR1 and CDR2 sequences are KGHDR and SFDVKD. This CDR3 spans 14 amino acids. Losses at the gene ends were 10 bases for V and 5 bases for J; bases not matched to a gene: 12. The CDR3 region has the DNA TGTGCCACGGACAGGACGGGCCAGGGATATGGCTACACCTTC. Translating gives CATDRTGQGYGYTF.

The chain recombines TRBV18 with TRBJ1-1; 8 bases align to TRBD1. The length of the CDR3 is 13 residues. With V trimmed by 5 bases and J by 4 bases, 3 bases remained unmatched. Germline values: CDR1 KGHSH, CDR2 LQKENI. The CDR3 is CASSRTGSTEAFF. In DNA form, the CDR3 reads TGTGCCAGCTCAAGGACAGGGAGCACTGAAGCTTTCTTT.

V usage is TRBV7-9 and J usage is TRBJ2-6; 9 bases agree with TRBD2. Germline V CDR1 and CDR2: SEHNR, FQNEAQ (reference sequence). Unmatched junction bases numbered 5, after V lost 8 bases and J lost 3 bases. This CDR3 has 15 residues. Written as DNA, the CDR3 is TGTGCCAGCGAAATAGCGGGGGTTGGGGCCAACGTCCTGACTTTC. This sequence encodes CASEIAGVGANVLTF.

This clone was counted a few times. V gene TRBV27 combines with J gene TRBJ2-3; a possible D gene is TRBD2 (5 bases). This CDR3 spans 15 amino acids. The ends were cut back, 0 bases at V and 2 bases at J, with 9 bases in the middle. Germline-derived CDR1 and CDR2 are MNHEY and SMNVEV (reference sequence). CDR3: CASSLSNGITDTQYF. The CDR3 DNA sequence: TGTGCCAGCAGTTTATCGAACGGGATCACAGATACGCAGTATTTT.

This clone has only one observation. The rearrangement links TRBV9 to TRBJ2-1, with D maybe TRBD2 (6 bases). V lost 0 bases and J 5 bases, leaving 12 bases between the germline ends. CDR3 length equals 15 residues. CDR1 and CDR2 (germline): SGDLS, YYNGEE. The CDR3 spells CASSVEGLYHNEQFF. DNA of the CDR3: TGTGCCAGCAGCGTAGAGGGACTGTACCACAATGAGCAGTTCTTC.

A remark on this clone: The junction differs from germline at one of its ends, possibly a read error. The chain carries TRBV7-2 and TRBJ2-7; 10 bases align to TRBD2. There are 14 residues in the CDR3. Germline CDR1 and CDR2: SGHTA and FQGNSA. Here the CDR3 reads CASSLYEGGLAPWF. CDR3 sequence (DNA): TGTGCCAGCAGCTTATATGAGGGGGGACTAGCGCCATGGTTC.

The gene calls are TRBV27 and TRBJ1-1; the D gene is possibly TRBD1 (6 bases). Deletions cut 8 bases from V and 0 bases from J, with 13 bases between. The CDR3 runs to 14 residues. The germline gives CDR1 MNHEY, CDR2 SMNVEV (reference sequence). CDR3 coding DNA: TGTGCCAGCGGAAAACAGGGCATGAACACTGAAGCTTTCTTT. Protein: CASGKQGMNTEAFF.

The count of this clone is one. J is TRBJ2-1 and V is TRBV27; TRBD2 aligns across 11 bases. The CDR3 loop spans 13 amino acids. V shed 2 bases and J 9 bases; nucleotides not matched to a gene: 0. Per the germline V gene, CDR1 is MNHEY and CDR2 is SMNVEV (reference sequence). The CDR3, as DNA: TGTGCCAGCAGTTTACTAGCGGGAGGTGAGCAGTTCTTC. This codes for CASSLLAGGEQFF.

The rearrangement uses TRBV24-1 and TRBJ1-5, with D possibly being TRBD1 (6 bases). The V gene's germline CDR1 is KGHDR and CDR2 SFDVKD. V lost 3 bases, J lost 5 bases, and 10 bases lay in between. The CDR3 has 14 amino acids. The CDR3 loop reads CATSDPTGYQPQHF. CDR3 DNA sequence: TGTGCCACCAGTGATCCTACAGGGTATCAGCCCCAGCATTTT.

This sequence joins TRBV2 and TRBJ2-1; 15 nucleotides align to TRBD2. The V gene's germline CDR1 is SNHLY and CDR2 FYNNEI. This CDR3 has 17 amino acids. J lost 6 bases, V lost 7 bases, and 10 bases had no gene match. CDR3 region: CASTFGWTSGRGNEQFF. DNA for the CDR3: TGTGCCAGCACGTTCGGCTGGACTAGCGGGAGGGGCAATGAGCAGTTCTTC. The full variable domain, completed using reference TRBV2 and TRBJ2-1, is EPEVTQTPSHQVTQMGQEVILRCVPISNHLYFYWYRQILGQKVEFLVSFYNNEISEKSEIFDDQFSVERPDGSNFTLKIRSTKLEDSAMYFCASTFGWTSGRGNEQFFGPGTRLTVL.

The genes are TRBV3-1 (or the pseudogene TRBV3-2) and TRBJ2-1; D perhaps matches TRBD2 (6 bases). V lost 3 bases to trimming and J lost 1 base, with 19 bases between them. Germline values: CDR1 LGHDT, CDR2 YNNKEL (reference sequence). The CDR3 loop spans 18 amino acids. CDR3 sequence (DNA): TGTGCCAGCAGCCATAAGCTACCGGGACTCGGTTCCTACAATGAGCAGTTCTTC. It encodes CASSHKLPGLGSYNEQFF.

The V and J genes are TRBV3-1 (or the pseudogene TRBV3-2) and TRBJ1-5, with D uncertain. This CDR3 spans 13 amino acids. Trimming left V 8 bases short and J 4 bases short, with 12 bases between. CDR1 LGHDT and CDR2 YNNKEL come from the germline V gene (reference sequence). The CDR3 nucleotides are TGTGCCAGCGGTCAAGACCGGAATCAGCCCCAGCATTTT. Protein product: CASGQDRNQPQHF.